The 21 T cell receptor beta chains given below trace back to one sample, sequenced in a study of T cell responses to AZD1222 COVID-19 vaccine. Repertoires were generated with immunoSEQ multiplex PCR, while TCRdb's copy carries only in-frame clones and drops some. Among about 140,000 clones listed, around 90% were seen once. Source: peripheral blood, taken 28 days after the second AZD1222 dose. The receptors shown here come from an adult who received the AZD1222 COVID-19 vaccine.

The rearrangement uses TRBV14 and TRBJ2-2, with D uncertain. The CDR3 totals 14 residues. Germline V gene data show CDR1 as SGHDN and CDR2 as FVKESK. V dropped 4 bases and J dropped 3 bases, with 9 bases sitting between them. This chain's CDR3 is CASSLGRYTGELFF. The CDR3 DNA reads as TGTGCCAGCAGCCTCGGACGTTACACCGGGGAGCTGTTTTTT. Variable domain in full (rest from reference TRBV14 and TRBJ2-2): EAGVTQFPSHSVIEKGQTVTLRCDPISGHDNLYWYRRVMGKEIKFLLHFVKESKQDESGMPNNRFLAERTGGTYSTLKVQPAELEDSGVYFCASSLGRYTGELFFGEGSRLTVL.

In DNA, the CDR3 is TGTGCCAGCAGTTTCACAGGTGACGGCTACACCTTC. Protein sequence: CASSFTGDGYTF. The V call is TRBV12-3 or TRBV12-4, the J call TRBJ1-2; weak D call: TRBD1 (5 bases). Trimming stripped 3 bases from V and 8 bases from J, with 10 bases between. The CDR3 consists of 12 residues.

This chain uses TRBV5-5 with TRBJ2-7; D unresolved. The CDR3 is 13 residues long. The germline V and J ends were trimmed by 3 bases and 2 bases, with 9 bases remaining between them. Per germline, CDR1 SGHKS and CDR2 YYEKEE (reference sequence). This CDR3 is CASSYGVAYEQYF. The CDR3 DNA reads as TGTGCCAGCAGCTACGGCGTTGCCTACGAGCAGTACTTC.

The chain recombines TRBV28 with TRBJ1-5; 10 positions agree with TRBD1. V shed 3 bases and J 6 bases; nucleotides not matched to a gene: 5. CDR3 length: 15 amino acids. From germline, CDR1 is MDHEN and CDR2 SYDVKM. The CDR3 coding sequence is TGTGCCAGCAGTTTTGACAGGGGGCCTGCTCAGCCCCAGCATTTT. It codes for CASSFDRGPAQPQHF.

The chain links TRBV3-1 (or the pseudogene TRBV3-2) to TRBJ2-5; D remains unclear. This CDR3 is 10 amino acids long. CDR1 and CDR2 from the germline V gene are LGHDT and YNNKEL (reference sequence). Trimming shortened V by 0 bases and J by 7 bases, and 0 bases separated the two germline ends. CDR3 loop: CASSQETQYF. Written as DNA, the CDR3 is TGTGCCAGCAGCCAAGAGACCCAGTACTTC.

The chain employs TRBV7-8 and TRBJ1-6, with 9 bases aligning to TRBD1. Trimming cost V 3 bases and J 7 bases; bases outside gene matches: 10. Germline CDR1 is SGHVS and CDR2 is FQNEAQ. There are 17 residues in the CDR3. The CDR3 DNA sequence: TGTGCCAGCAGCTTCGTCCAGGGACAGGGTAACAATTCACCCCTCCACTTT. This gives the protein CASSFVQGQGNNSPLHF.

V and J are TRBV7-3 and TRBJ2-7, with 12 bases identical to TRBD2. This CDR3 comprises 20 residues. J was trimmed by 3 bases and V by 7 bases; bases with no gene match: 22. Per germline, CDR1 SGHTA and CDR2 FQGTGA. The CDR3, as DNA: TGTGCCAGCACCCCTCCCTCAAAACCCCCCGGACTAGCGGGGTTCTACGAGCAGTACTTC. It is translated as CASTPPSKPPGLAGFYEQYF. Looking up the rest from reference TRBV7-3 and TRBJ2-7 gives the full variable domain: GAGVSQTPSNKVTEKGKYVELRCDPISGHTALYWYRQSLGQGPEFLIYFQGTGAADDSGLPNDRFFAVRPEGSVSTLKIQRTERGDSAVYLCASTPPSKPPGLAGFYEQYFGPGTRLTVT.

V gene TRBV12-3 or TRBV12-4 combines with J gene TRBJ2-7; D gene ambiguous. Trimming took 4 bases from V and 0 from J, leaving 4 bases between them. This CDR3 region has 12 residues. CDR3 residues: CASSSSSYEQYF. In DNA, the CDR3 is TGTGCCAGCAGTTCGAGCTCCTACGAGCAGTACTTC.

For the CDR3, the DNA is TGTGCCAGCAGCCAAGGGAGGGAGGTAGACTATGGCTACACCTTC. Its translation: CASSQGREVDYGYTF. The chain uses TRBV3-1 (or the pseudogene TRBV3-2) and TRBJ1-2; D unresolved. Trimming removed 1 base from V and 3 bases from J, with 12 bases in between. The length of the CDR3 is 15 residues. Germline V gives CDR1 LGHDT, CDR2 YNNKEL (reference sequence).

This chain uses TRBV5-1 with TRBJ2-7, with D maybe TRBD1 (6 bases). The CDR3 runs to 12 residues. Germline loops: CDR1 SGHRS, CDR2 YFSETQ. Trimming stripped 5 bases from V and 8 bases from J, with 14 bases between. The CDR3 nucleotides are TGCGCCAGCAGGAATGAACAGGGAAAGCAGTACTTC. It encodes CASRNEQGKQYF.

This clone was observed a handful of times. The chain employs TRBV10-3 and TRBJ2-2; D is tentatively TRBD1 or TRBD2 (6 bases each). The CDR3 contains 14 residues. CDR1 and CDR2 from the germline V gene are ENHRY and SYGVKD. V lost 3 bases and J 7 bases, leaving 12 bases between the germline ends. The CDR3 coding sequence is TGTGCCATCAGTGAAACAGGGCGGGACGGGGAGCTGTTTTTT. It codes for CAISETGRDGELFF.

This rearrangement joins TRBV6-5 to TRBJ1-1; D gene ambiguous. V lost 4 bases to trimming and J lost 6 bases, with 9 bases between them. The CDR3 consists of 12 residues. The germline V gene has CDR1 MNHEY and CDR2 SVGAGI. CDR3 loop: CASSWGTAEAFF. CDR3 sequence (DNA): TGTGCCAGCAGTTGGGGAACGGCTGAAGCTTTCTTT.

The chain is built from TRBV7-2 and TRBJ1-6; 8 bases match TRBD1. Germline V gives CDR1 SGHTA, CDR2 FQGNSA. The CDR3 covers 14 residues. V lost 7 bases and J lost 5; bases outside the gene matches: 4. CDR3: CASNLQGDNSPLHF. In nucleotides, the CDR3 is TGTGCCAGCAACCTACAGGGGGATAATTCACCCCTCCACTTT.

This chain uses TRBV4-3 with TRBJ1-1, with a possible D match to TRBD1 (5 bases). The V end was cut by 4 bases, the J end by 1 base, with 10 bases between. Germline values: CDR1 LGHNA, CDR2 YSLEER. The CDR3 loop spans 14 amino acids. CDR3 residues: CASSRGLRNTEAFF. The CDR3 DNA reads TGCGCCAGCAGCCGGGGACTACGGAACACTGAAGCTTTCTTT.

The rearrangement uses TRBV5-4 and TRBJ2-7, with 8 bases aligning to TRBD1. This CDR3 spans 14 amino acids. Unmatched junction bases numbered 8, after V lost 4 bases and J lost 5 bases. Germline values: CDR1 SGHNT, CDR2 YYREEE (reference sequence). The CDR3 sequence is CASSPASTGDEQYF. The CDR3 DNA reads as TGTGCCAGCAGCCCTGCCTCGACAGGGGACGAGCAGTACTTC.

V is TRBV5-1 and J is TRBJ1-1, with 10 nucleotides matching TRBD1. The germline CDR1 and CDR2 sequences are SGHRS and YFSETQ. The CDR3 totals 17 residues. Unmatched junction bases numbered 8, after V lost 3 bases and J lost 0 bases. CDR3 region: CASSSRDRGRMNTEAFF. CDR3 sequence (DNA): TGCGCCAGCAGCTCCCGGGACAGGGGTAGGATGAACACTGAAGCTTTCTTT.

The chain uses TRBV6-5 and TRBJ2-7, with D perhaps matching TRBD1 (6 bases). The CDR3 is 14 residues long. The V gene lost 5 bases and the J gene lost 3 bases, with 14 bases spanning the gap. Germline CDR1 is MNHEY and CDR2 is SVGAGI. The CDR3 sequence is CASSLGNRDYEQYF. The DNA for the CDR3 is TGTGCCAGCAGTCTTGGAAACAGGGACTACGAGCAGTACTTC.

This chain joins TRBV6-2 or TRBV6-3 and TRBJ1-5; perhaps TRBD1 as D (5 bases). Germline V gene sequence: CDR1 MNHEY, CDR2 SVGEGT. The V and J ends lost 5 bases and 7 bases respectively, with 9 bases between them. This CDR3 spans 12 amino acids. The CDR3 here is CASSMQGQPQHF. CDR3 sequence (DNA): TGTGCCAGCAGTATGCAGGGACAGCCCCAGCATTTT.

The CDR3 loop is CASSLTLDPSSYNEQFF. The CDR3 nucleotides are TGTGCCAGCAGCTTGACCCTAGACCCAAGCTCCTACAATGAGCAGTTCTTC. The V call is TRBV5-8, the J call TRBJ2-1, with unresolved D. Trimming pared 1 base from V and 0 bases from J, leaving 14 bases between. Germline V gene lookup returns CDR1 SGHTS and CDR2 YDEGEE. The CDR3 runs 17 residues.

This clone was detected only once. The gene calls are TRBV6-6 and TRBJ1-5; no firm D call. The V end lost 7 bases, the J end lost 3 bases, and 10 bases lay between the germline ends. The CDR3 covers 13 residues. Germline-derived CDR1 and CDR2 are MNHNY and SVGAGI (reference sequence). The CDR3 reads CASKGRDNQPQHF. CDR3 in DNA: TGTGCCAGCAAAGGACGGGACAATCAGCCCCAGCATTTT.

This clone was counted a few times. The J gene is TRBJ1-1, the V gene TRBV20-1; D ambiguous. The CDR3 consists of 13 residues. Trimming stripped 3 bases from V and 0 bases from J, with 8 bases between. CDR1 is DFQATT and CDR2 is SNEGSKA in the germline V gene (reference sequence). The CDR3 sequence is CSASASLNTEAFF. Here the CDR3 DNA reads TGCAGTGCTAGTGCCAGTTTGAACACTGAAGCTTTCTTT.